This entry lists 7 T cell receptor beta chains sequenced from one sample in a study of T cell repertoires in cytomegalovirus infection. TCRdb re-analysed the reads in MiXCR, keeping a single row per CDR3 protein. The sample has about 490,000 distinct CDR3 sequences, roughly 12% seen once. Source material: PBMCs. These receptors all come from a human donor in good health (CMV status not recorded). Some clones in this sample may be carry-over from other donors' samples.

This clonotype was counted ten times or more. V is TRBV28 and J is TRBJ2-5; no clear D gene. Per germline, CDR1 MDHEN and CDR2 SYDVKM. The V end was cut by 1 base, the J end by 7 bases, with 7 bases between. The CDR3 length is 12 residues. CDR3 sequence (DNA): TGTGCCAGCAGTTTATCCAGACGGACCCAGTACTTC. It translates to CASSLSRRTQYF.

This clonotype was seen many times. The rearrangement links TRBV7-2 to TRBJ2-7; D unresolved. Between the trimmed V and J ends, which lost 1 base and 7 bases, there was a span of 17 bases. The CDR3 has 15 amino acids. Germline-derived CDR1 and CDR2 are SGHTA and FQGNSA. CDR3 amino acids: CASSLGNSRFGEQYF. The CDR3 DNA sequence: TGTGCCAGCAGCTTAGGAAACTCAAGGTTCGGGGAGCAGTACTTC.

This clonotype was detected many times. The chain has TRBV28 and TRBJ1-1; maybe TRBD1 (5 bases). The CDR3 has 12 residues. Trimming pared 7 bases from V and 4 bases from J, leaving 10 bases between. The V gene's germline CDR1 is MDHEN and CDR2 SYDVKM. Here the CDR3 DNA reads TGTGCCAGCAAGGGGTCCACCACTGAAGCTTTCTTT. Amino acids: CASKGSTTEAFF.

This clonotype came up a few times. The V call is TRBV20-1, the J call TRBJ1-2, with D perhaps matching TRBD1 (5 bases). V was clipped by 6 bases and J by 7 bases, with 15 bases between them. The CDR3 contains 12 residues. Germline V gene sequence: CDR1 DFQATT, CDR2 SNEGSKA (reference sequence). DNA of the CDR3: TGCAGTGCCCCCGGGCCAGGGCTTGGCTACACCTTC. As protein: CSAPGPGLGYTF.

This clonotype was detected many times. The V gene is TRBV12-3 or TRBV12-4, the J gene TRBJ1-1; tentative D call: TRBD1 (5 bases). The CDR3 totals 15 residues. The V gene lost 6 bases and the J gene lost 4 bases, with 18 bases spanning the gap. CDR3 sequence: CASSLQAGGVTEAFF. The CDR3 DNA reads TGTGCCAGCAGCCTTCAGGCGGGGGGAGTCACTGAAGCTTTCTTT.

This clonotype appeared many times. This rearrangement joins TRBV27 to TRBJ2-7, with TRBD2 identical over 10 bases. From germline, CDR1 is MNHEY and CDR2 SMNVEV (reference sequence). Trimming took 2 bases from V and 0 from J; bases not matched to a gene: 7. The CDR3 contains 17 residues. The CDR3: CASSLPRLAGSSYEQYF. In nucleotides, the CDR3 is TGTGCCAGCAGTTTACCCCGACTAGCGGGTAGCTCCTACGAGCAGTACTTC.

This clonotype was detected many times. This chain uses TRBV7-3 with TRBJ2-3; TRBD1 is a possible D gene (6 bases). The CDR3 runs 14 residues. Trimming stripped 7 bases from V and 3 bases from J, with 14 bases between. Germline CDR1 is SGHTA and CDR2 is FQGTGA. The CDR3 DNA sequence: TGTGCCAGCACCTCAACACAGGGTACAGATACGCAGTATTTT. It yields the protein CASTSTQGTDTQYF. The variable domain in full, completed from reference TRBV7-3 and TRBJ2-3, reads GAGVSQTPSNKVTEKGKYVELRCDPISGHTALYWYRQSLGQGPEFLIYFQGTGAADDSGLPNDRFFAVRPEGSVSTLKIQRTERGDSAVYLCASTSTQGTDTQYFGPGTRLTVL.